Listed here are 27 T cell receptor beta chains from one sample, sequenced in a study of blood T cell repertoires in COVID-19 (dated by TCRdb to 2018 to 2020). The library was produced with the immunoSEQ multiplex PCR assay. As stored in TCRdb, this immuneACCESS dataset retains in-frame rearrangements with V and J assigned. A fraction of the clones does not appear; measured against another copy, unresolved V genes explain less than half of the discrepancy, and the remainder lacks a known reason. In all, the sample holds 70,000 to 85,000 clones, and 82% of those were seen once. Jointly, the top ten make up around 9.3% of the sample. The specimen was peripheral blood. Receptor source: a man in his 60s with acute or convalescent COVID-19.

V and J are TRBV21-1 and TRBJ2-3; the listed D gene, TRBD2, was not tested against the DNA. TRBV21-1 is recorded as a pseudogene. The CDR3 covers 16 residues. This CDR3 is CAFVPMASPDWDTQYF. In DNA, the CDR3 is TGTGCCTTTGTTCCCATGGCCTCTCCAGACTGGGATACGCAGTATTTT.

The chain has TRBV3-1 (or the pseudogene TRBV3-2) and TRBJ1-1; unclear D gene. The germline V gene encodes CDR1 LGHDT and CDR2 YNNKEL (reference sequence). The CDR3 contains 15 residues. The V and J ends lost 1 base and 0 bases respectively, with 9 bases between them. This chain's CDR3 is CASSQADGMNTEAFF. The DNA for the CDR3 is TGTGCCAGCAGCCAAGCGGACGGGATGAACACTGAAGCTTTCTTT.

The J gene is TRBJ2-5, the V gene TRBV18, with 11 bases matching TRBD2. Germline CDR1 KGHSH, CDR2 LQKENI. The J segment lost 4 bases and the V segment lost 1 base, leaving 2 bases of the junction unmatched. The CDR3 runs to 15 residues. This CDR3 is CASSPLGLAGETQYF. The CDR3 nucleotides are TGTGCCAGCTCACCACTTGGACTAGCGGGAGAGACCCAGTACTTC.

The V and J genes are TRBV6-5 and TRBJ1-1; D call uncertain. Trimming removed 6 bases from V and 0 bases from J, with 5 bases in between. The CDR3 is 12 amino acids. Germline V CDR1 and CDR2: MNHEY, SVGAGI. Here the CDR3 reads CASRHMNTEAFF. CDR3 sequence (DNA): TGTGCCAGCAGGCACATGAACACTGAAGCTTTCTTT.

The sample holds one count of this clone. CDR3 sequence: CASSGLATSSSYEQYF. CDR3 DNA: TGTGCCAGCAGCGGGTTAGCGACATCCAGCTCCTACGAGCAGTACTTC. The chain couples TRBV7-8 to TRBJ2-7, with D perhaps TRBD2 (5 bases). The CDR3 is 16 amino acids. CDR1 SGHVS and CDR2 FQNEAQ come from the germline V gene. Trimming pared 5 bases from V and 0 bases from J, leaving 17 bases between.

Notes on this clone: The junction does not match germline at one end; this may be a read error. This chain connects TRBV28 to TRBJ1-2; D perhaps matches TRBD1 (6 bases). The CDR3 sequence is 12 residues long. Germline CDR1 MDHEN, CDR2 SYDVKM. The CDR3 DNA follows: TGTGTCAGCAGTTTCGGGACATTTGGCTACACCTTC. Amino acid sequence: CVSSFGTFGYTF.

This chain connects TRBV10-2 to TRBJ1-2; D is undetermined. V was trimmed by 4 bases and J by 4 bases, leaving 10 bases between them. The CDR3 totals 13 residues. The germline CDR1 and CDR2 sequences are WSHSY and SAAADI. The CDR3 loop is CASSVREAYGYTF. The CDR3 DNA follows: TGCGCCAGCAGTGTAAGGGAGGCCTATGGCTACACCTTC.

The gene calls are TRBV30 and TRBJ1-6; a weak D match, TRBD1 (5 bases). With 4 bases removed from V and 9 bases from J, the gap between germline ends came to 13 bases. The CDR3 totals 13 residues. Germline-derived CDR1 and CDR2 are GTSNPN and SVGIG (reference sequence). CDR3 DNA: TGTGCCTGGAATCAGCGGGGCGGTTCACCCCTCCACTTT. It yields the protein CAWNQRGGSPLHF.

This clone has just a few counts. The chain uses TRBV5-1 and TRBJ1-2; no clear D gene. The CDR3 has 13 residues. Germline CDR1 and CDR2: SGHRS and YFSETQ. Trimming took 0 bases from V and 4 from J, leaving 7 bases between them. This CDR3 is CASSLDPIYGYTF. The CDR3 bases are TGCGCCAGCAGCTTGGATCCAATCTATGGCTACACCTTC.

The chain recombines TRBV28 with TRBJ2-3; D call uncertain. From germline, CDR1 is MDHEN and CDR2 SYDVKM. V lost 7 bases and J 5 bases, leaving 16 bases between the germline ends. The CDR3 extends over 14 amino acids. CDR3 DNA sequence: TGTGCCAGCACTTCAGTTCCTCTGCTAGATACGCAGTATTTT. Residues: CASTSVPLLDTQYF.

The genes are TRBV14 and TRBJ2-1; TRBD1 aligns across 8 bases. The V and J ends lost 4 bases and 10 bases, in that order; junction bases with no gene match: 6. This CDR3 contains 13 residues. Per the germline V gene, CDR1 is SGHDN and CDR2 is FVKESK. CDR3 amino acids: CASSLSTGGEQFF. As DNA, the CDR3 is TGTGCCAGCAGCCTGAGCACAGGGGGGGAGCAGTTCTTC.

This clone showed up just a few times. The CDR3 nucleotides read TGTGCCAGCAGTTTCCCCAGGGGACAATTGCCTGAGCAGTTCTTC. Protein product: CASSFPRGQLPEQFF. The gene calls are TRBV28 and TRBJ2-1, with a weak D call TRBD1 (6 bases). This CDR3 is built from 15 residues. Germline V lookup: CDR1 MDHEN, CDR2 SYDVKM. Trimming took off 3 bases at V and 9 bases at J, with 18 bases between the two ends.

The rearrangement uses TRBV7-2 and TRBJ1-2; the match to TRBD1 covers 10 bases. Germline V gene data show CDR1 as SGHTA and CDR2 as FQGNSA. Trimming at V came to 7 bases and at J to 5 bases, leaving 10 bases not matched to a gene. The length of the CDR3 is 15 residues. CDR3 sequence: CASNGRQGAEYGYTF. The CDR3 DNA reads as TGTGCCAGCAACGGCCGACAGGGGGCGGAATATGGCTACACCTTC.

The genes are TRBV5-1 and TRBJ1-4; 8 nucleotides agree with TRBD1. Unmatched junction bases numbered 8, after V lost 4 bases and J lost 3 bases. Germline CDR1 reads SGHRS; CDR2 reads YFSETQ. The CDR3 is made up of 16 amino acids. CDR3 in DNA: TGCGCCAGCAGCCAGAGGCAGGGGGCAGCTAATGAAAAACTGTTTTTT. This sequence encodes CASSQRQGAANEKLFF.

The chain uses TRBV13 and TRBJ2-5, with no clear D. CDR1 PRHDT and CDR2 FYEKMQ come from the germline V gene (reference sequence). V was trimmed by 2 bases and J by 3 bases, leaving 13 bases between them. The CDR3 sequence is 15 residues long. The CDR3 nucleotides read TGTGCCAGCAGCTTACGCCGACATCCGGAAGAGACCCAGTACTTC. This gives the protein CASSLRRHPEETQYF. The variable domain in full, completed from reference TRBV13 and TRBJ2-5, reads AAGVIQSPRHLIKEKRETATLKCYPIPRHDTVYWYQQGPGQDPQFLISFYEKMQSDKGSIPDRFSAQQFSDYHSELNMSSLELGDSALYFCASSLRRHPEETQYFGPGTRLLVL.

The chain employs TRBV5-5 and TRBJ1-5, with D perhaps matching TRBD1 (5 bases). V lost 4 bases to trimming and J lost 0 bases, with 14 bases between them. This CDR3 comprises 16 residues. Germline V gives CDR1 SGHKS, CDR2 YYEKEE (reference sequence). The CDR3: CASSLGSGYSNQPQHF. In DNA, the CDR3 is TGTGCCAGCAGCCTAGGCTCAGGGTATAGCAATCAGCCCCAGCATTTT. Full variable domain (outside the CDR3, taken from reference TRBV5-5 and TRBJ1-5): DAGVTQSPTHLIKTRGQQVTLRCSPISGHKSVSWYQQVLGQGPQFIFQYYEKEERGRGNFPDRFSARQFPNYSSELNVNALLLGDSALYLCASSLGSGYSNQPQHFGDGTRLSIL.

This clone was seen a few times. This chain uses TRBV7-8 with TRBJ2-2; perhaps TRBD1 as D (5 bases). Trimming pared 5 bases from V and 2 bases from J, leaving 18 bases between. CDR3 length equals 17 residues. Germline V gene sequence: CDR1 SGHVS, CDR2 FQNEAQ. CDR3 sequence reads: CASSLFRGRENTGELFF. CDR3 bases: TGTGCCAGCAGCCTATTTAGAGGCAGGGAAAACACCGGGGAGCTGTTTTTT.

The chain carries TRBV4-3 and TRBJ2-1, with D perhaps TRBD2 (6 bases). This CDR3 has 16 residues. V lost 3 bases and J 4 bases, leaving 16 bases between the germline ends. Germline-derived CDR1 and CDR2 are LGHNA and YSLEER. The CDR3 sequence: CASSQVFSGRYNEQFF. The CDR3, as DNA: TGCGCCAGCAGCCAGGTTTTTAGCGGCCGATACAATGAGCAGTTCTTC.

The V call is TRBV27, the J call TRBJ2-7; 9 positions match TRBD1. Germline CDR1 is MNHEY and CDR2 is SMNVEV (reference sequence). This CDR3 has 16 residues. V gave up 6 bases and J gave up 2 bases; unmatched junction bases: 11. CDR3 sequence: CASRAGWGQGTYEQYF. The CDR3 coding sequence is TGTGCCAGCAGAGCCGGGTGGGGACAGGGCACCTACGAGCAGTACTTC.

The rearrangement joins TRBV27 to TRBJ1-1; 8 bases are shared with TRBD1. This CDR3 comprises 12 residues. Looked up from germline, CDR1 is MNHEY and CDR2 is SMNVEV (reference sequence). Trimming at V came to 9 bases and at J to 4 bases, leaving 4 bases not matched to a gene. CDR3 coding DNA: TGTGCCAGTGACAGGGGTGGCACTGAAGCTTTCTTT. It translates to CASDRGGTEAFF.

The chain carries TRBV30 and TRBJ2-3, with a tentative D call TRBD1 (8 bases). There are 14 residues in the CDR3. V lost 7 bases and J 0 bases, leaving 14 bases between the germline ends. From germline, CDR1 is GTSNPN and CDR2 SVGIG (reference sequence). The CDR3 DNA reads TGTGCCTCAACAGGGGGGGTTAGCACAGATACGCAGTATTTT. Translation: CASTGGVSTDTQYF. Supplemented by reference TRBV30 and TRBJ2-3, the full variable domain reads SQTIHQWPATLVQPVGSPLSLECTVEGTSNPNLYWYRQAAGRGLQLLFYSVGIGQISSEVPQNLSASRPQDRQFILSSKKLLLSDSGFYLCASTGGVSTDTQYFGPGTRLTVL.

On this clone itself: Other DNA sequences in this sample translate to the same CDR3. The rearrangement uses TRBV9 and TRBJ2-1; TRBD2 matches 12 bases. Germline assignment: CDR1 SGDLS and CDR2 YYNGEE. V shed 0 bases, J shed 7 bases, and the junction held 2 bases outside the gene matches. CDR3 length: 15 residues. CDR3 sequence reads: CASSVASGGGNEQFF. Here the CDR3 DNA reads TGTGCCAGCAGCGTAGCTAGCGGGGGGGGTAATGAGCAGTTCTTC.

The V call is TRBV18, the J call TRBJ1-6, with 9 bases that match TRBD1. J lost 14 bases, V lost 4 bases, and 21 bases had no gene match. The CDR3 spans 18 residues. Per the germline V gene, CDR1 is KGHSH and CDR2 is LQKENI. The CDR3 loop is CASSLLDSGTGSPGSLHF. CDR3 coding DNA: TGTGCCAGCTCACTACTAGATTCCGGGACAGGGTCTCCGGGGTCCCTCCACTTT.

V is TRBV5-1 and J is TRBJ2-1; weak D call: TRBD2 (6 bases). Germline-derived CDR1 and CDR2 are SGHRS and YFSETQ. V lost 0 bases and J 4 bases, leaving 14 bases between the germline ends. This CDR3 spans 16 amino acids. The DNA of the CDR3 is TGCGCCAGCAGCTTGGATGACGGGGGAGTTTACAATGAGCAGTTCTTC. Translation: CASSLDDGGVYNEQFF.

In DNA form, the CDR3 reads TGTGCCACCAGAGGATCCGGAGGGACCCAGTACTTC. It is translated as CATRGSGGTQYF. V usage is TRBV15 and J usage is TRBJ2-5; TRBD2 might be the D (5 bases). This CDR3 is built from 12 residues. Trimming removed 6 bases at V and 7 bases at J, with 12 bases between. Germline loops: CDR1 LNHNV, CDR2 YYDKDF (reference sequence).

As for this clone: Other nucleotide sequences in the sample specify the same CDR3. The CDR3 nucleotides read TGTGCCAGCAGCCAGGGTGGACAGCCGAACACTGAAGCTTTCTTT. It translates to CASSQGGQPNTEAFF. The V gene is TRBV3-1 (or the pseudogene TRBV3-2), the J gene TRBJ1-1, with a possible D match to TRBD1 (6 bases). With 3 bases removed from V and 1 base from J, the gap between germline ends came to 12 bases. The germline V gene encodes CDR1 LGHDT and CDR2 YNNKEL (reference sequence). The CDR3 covers 15 residues.

The chain couples TRBV4-1 to TRBJ1-2; D possibly corresponds to TRBD1 (5 bases). The CDR3 length is 15 residues. The V end lost 1 base, the J end lost 7 bases, and 16 bases lay between the germline ends. Germline V gives CDR1 MGHRA, CDR2 YSYEKL. The CDR3 region is CASSQALPGTLGYTF. In DNA form, the CDR3 reads TGCGCCAGCAGCCAAGCCCTCCCAGGGACTCTTGGCTACACCTTC.